The 2 T cell receptor beta chains below all came from one sample that was sequenced in a study of CD8+ T cells in alopecia areata listed by TCRdb under 2018. This specimen's time point label, per the study, means: baseline before oral tofacitinib. The protocol used for the library was the immunoSEQ multiplex PCR assay. To provide template for TCR sequencing, every sample had RNA extracted and reverse transcribed into cDNA. TCRdb limited this immuneACCESS table to in-frame rearrangements with V and J called. A share of clones is missing; checked studies link under half to unresolved V genes, and the rest is unexplained. For this sample the table gives some 56,000 clones, of which 95% to 97% were detected only once. 20% to 30% of the sample goes to the ten largest clones. Sample: CD8+ T cells sorted from blood, taken at week 0. The receptors were gathered from a human donor with alopecia areata.

The gene calls are TRBV25-1 and TRBJ2-1; 10 bases match TRBD1. The CDR3 length is 18 residues. Germline CDR1 and CDR2: MGHDK and SYGVNS. After removal of 2 bases from V and 7 bases from J, the junction contained 14 bases not matched to a gene. CDR3 amino acids: CASSEDRGPPLGGNEQFF. The DNA of the CDR3 is TGTGCCAGCAGTGAAGACAGGGGGCCGCCCTTAGGTGGAAATGAGCAGTTCTTC.

The chain combines TRBV4-1 with TRBJ2-1; tentative D call: TRBD1 (6 bases). Germline V gives CDR1 MGHRA, CDR2 YSYEKL. Trimming took 4 bases from V and 8 from J, leaving 18 bases between them. This CDR3 comprises 15 residues. The DNA of the CDR3 is TGCGCCAGCAGCCTGAGAGACAGGAGGAGCGATGAGCAGTTCTTC. Residues: CASSLRDRRSDEQFF.